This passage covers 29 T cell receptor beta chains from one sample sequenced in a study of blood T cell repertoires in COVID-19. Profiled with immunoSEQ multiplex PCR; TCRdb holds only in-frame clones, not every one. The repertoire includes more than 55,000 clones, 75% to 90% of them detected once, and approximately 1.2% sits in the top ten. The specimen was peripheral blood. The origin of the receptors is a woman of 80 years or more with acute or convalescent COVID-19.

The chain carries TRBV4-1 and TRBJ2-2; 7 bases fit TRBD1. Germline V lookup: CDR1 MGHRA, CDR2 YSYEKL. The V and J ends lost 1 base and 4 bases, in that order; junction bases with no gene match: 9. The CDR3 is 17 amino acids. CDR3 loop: CASSQVSIRGRTGELFF. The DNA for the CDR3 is TGCGCCAGCAGCCAAGTGTCTATTAGGGGGCGCACCGGGGAGCTGTTTTTT.

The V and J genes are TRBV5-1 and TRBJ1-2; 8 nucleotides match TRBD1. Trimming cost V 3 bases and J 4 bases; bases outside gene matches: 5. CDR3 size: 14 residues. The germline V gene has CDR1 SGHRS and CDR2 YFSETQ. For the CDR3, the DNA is TGCGCCAGCAGCTCAGGACAGGGTTCCTATGGCTACACCTTC. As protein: CASSSGQGSYGYTF.

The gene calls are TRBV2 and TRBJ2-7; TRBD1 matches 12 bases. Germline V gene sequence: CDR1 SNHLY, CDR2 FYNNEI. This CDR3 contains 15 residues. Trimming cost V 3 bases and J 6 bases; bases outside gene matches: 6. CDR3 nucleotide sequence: TGTGCCAGCAGTGAGGTGGGACAGGGGGCAGGCGAGCAGTACTTC. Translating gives CASSEVGQGAGEQYF.

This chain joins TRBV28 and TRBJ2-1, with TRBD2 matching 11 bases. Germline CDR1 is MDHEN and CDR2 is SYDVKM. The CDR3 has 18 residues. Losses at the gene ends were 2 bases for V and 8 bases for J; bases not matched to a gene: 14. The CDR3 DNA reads TGTGCCAGCAGTTTACCCGGGACTAGCGGCGCAACTAAGTATGAGCAGTTCTTC. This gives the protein CASSLPGTSGATKYEQFF.

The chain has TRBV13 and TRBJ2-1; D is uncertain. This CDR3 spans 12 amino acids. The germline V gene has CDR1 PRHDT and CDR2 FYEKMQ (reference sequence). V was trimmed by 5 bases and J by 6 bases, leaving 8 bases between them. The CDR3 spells CASSQSPNEQFF. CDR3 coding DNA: TGTGCCAGCAGCCAAAGCCCCAATGAGCAGTTCTTC.

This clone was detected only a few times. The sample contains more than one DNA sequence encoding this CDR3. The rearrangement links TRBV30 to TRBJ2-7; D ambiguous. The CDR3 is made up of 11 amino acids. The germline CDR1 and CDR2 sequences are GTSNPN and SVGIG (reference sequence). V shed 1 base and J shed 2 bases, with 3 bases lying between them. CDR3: CAWSAAYEQYF. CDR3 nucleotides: TGTGCCTGGAGTGCGGCCTACGAGCAGTACTTC.

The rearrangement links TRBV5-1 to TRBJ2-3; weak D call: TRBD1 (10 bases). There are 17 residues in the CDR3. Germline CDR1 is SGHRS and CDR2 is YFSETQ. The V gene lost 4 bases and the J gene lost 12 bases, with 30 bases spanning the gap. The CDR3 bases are TGCGCCAGCAGCGGAGCCGGGACAGGGGTCGCTAGCGGGACCCAGTATTTT. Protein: CASSGAGTGVASGTQYF.

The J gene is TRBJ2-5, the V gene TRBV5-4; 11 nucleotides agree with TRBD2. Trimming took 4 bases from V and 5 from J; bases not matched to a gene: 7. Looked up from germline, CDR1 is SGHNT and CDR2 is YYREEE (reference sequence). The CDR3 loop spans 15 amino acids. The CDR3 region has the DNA TGTGCCAGCAGCCTTAGCGGGGGGGCCCTCGAGACCCAGTACTTC. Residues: CASSLSGGALETQYF.

The CDR3, as DNA: TGTGCCAGCTCACCGCGGCCTAATGAAAAACTGTTTTTT. This sequence encodes CASSPRPNEKLFF. The rearrangement joins TRBV18 to TRBJ1-4; no firm D call. The germline V and J ends were trimmed by 3 bases and 3 bases, with 5 bases remaining between them. The germline CDR1 and CDR2 sequences are KGHSH and LQKENI. The CDR3 spans 13 residues.

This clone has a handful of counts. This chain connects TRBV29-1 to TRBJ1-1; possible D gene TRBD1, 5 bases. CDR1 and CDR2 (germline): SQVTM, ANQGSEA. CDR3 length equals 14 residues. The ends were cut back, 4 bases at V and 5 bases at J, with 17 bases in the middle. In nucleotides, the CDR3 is TGCAGCGTTGCTCAGGGAAGTCTGGGAACTGAAGCTTTCTTT. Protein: CSVAQGSLGTEAFF.

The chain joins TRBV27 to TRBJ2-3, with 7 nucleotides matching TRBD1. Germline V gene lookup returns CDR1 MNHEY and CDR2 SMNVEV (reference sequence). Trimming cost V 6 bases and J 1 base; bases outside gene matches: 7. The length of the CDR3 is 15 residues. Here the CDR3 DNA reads TGTGCCAGCAGCCGGACCGACAGGGGCACAGATACGCAGTATTTT. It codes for CASSRTDRGTDTQYF.

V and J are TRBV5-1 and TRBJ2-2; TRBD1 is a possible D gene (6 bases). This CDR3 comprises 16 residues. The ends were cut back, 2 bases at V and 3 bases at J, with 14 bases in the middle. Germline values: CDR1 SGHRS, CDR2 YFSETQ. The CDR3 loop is CASSFRTGLDTGELFF. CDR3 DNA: TGCGCCAGCAGCTTTCGAACAGGGTTGGACACCGGGGAGCTGTTTTTT. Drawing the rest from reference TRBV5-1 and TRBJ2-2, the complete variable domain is KAGVTQTPRYLIKTRGQQVTLSCSPISGHRSVSWYQQTPGQGLQFLFEYFSETQRNKGNFPGRFSGRQFSNSRSEMNVSTLELGDSALYLCASSFRTGLDTGELFFGEGSRLTVL.

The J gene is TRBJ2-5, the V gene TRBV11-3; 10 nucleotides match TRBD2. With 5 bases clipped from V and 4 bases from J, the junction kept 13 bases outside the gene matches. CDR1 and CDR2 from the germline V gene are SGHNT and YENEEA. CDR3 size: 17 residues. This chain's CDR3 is CASSPRTSGGVGETQYF. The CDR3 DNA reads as TGTGCCAGCAGCCCCCGGACTAGCGGTGGGGTGGGAGAGACCCAGTACTTC. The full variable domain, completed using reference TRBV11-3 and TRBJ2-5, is EAGVVQSPRYKIIEKKQPVAFWCNPISGHNTLYWYLQNLGQGPELLIRYENEEAVDDSQLPKDRFSAERLKGVDSTLKIQPAELGDSAVYLCASSPRTSGGVGETQYFGPGTRLLVL.

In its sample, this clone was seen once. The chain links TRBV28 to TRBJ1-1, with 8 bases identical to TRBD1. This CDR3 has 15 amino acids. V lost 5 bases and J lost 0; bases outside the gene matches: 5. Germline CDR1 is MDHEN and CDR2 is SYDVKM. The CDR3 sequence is CASSARTGLNTEAFF. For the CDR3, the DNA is TGTGCCAGCAGTGCCCGGACAGGGTTGAACACTGAAGCTTTCTTT.

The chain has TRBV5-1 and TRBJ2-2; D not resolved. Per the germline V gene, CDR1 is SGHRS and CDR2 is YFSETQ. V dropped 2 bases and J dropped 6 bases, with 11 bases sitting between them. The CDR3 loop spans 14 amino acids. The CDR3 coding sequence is TGCGCCAGCAGCTTCGGGTCGCACTCCGGGGAGCTGTTTTTT. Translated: CASSFGSHSGELFF. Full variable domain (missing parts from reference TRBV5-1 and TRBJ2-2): KAGVTQTPRYLIKTRGQQVTLSCSPISGHRSVSWYQQTPGQGLQFLFEYFSETQRNKGNFPGRFSGRQFSNSRSEMNVSTLELGDSALYLCASSFGSHSGELFFGEGSRLTVL.

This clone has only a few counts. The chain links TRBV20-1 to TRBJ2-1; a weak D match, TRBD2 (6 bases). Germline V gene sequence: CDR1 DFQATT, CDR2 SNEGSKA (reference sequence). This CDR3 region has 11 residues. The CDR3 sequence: CSGGDYNEQFF. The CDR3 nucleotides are TGCAGCGGCGGGGACTACAATGAGCAGTTCTTC.

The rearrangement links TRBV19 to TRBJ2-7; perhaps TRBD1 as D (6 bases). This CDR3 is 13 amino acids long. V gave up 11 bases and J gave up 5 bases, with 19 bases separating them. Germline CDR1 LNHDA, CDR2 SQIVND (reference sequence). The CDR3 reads CASNQGRGNEQYF. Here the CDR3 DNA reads TGTGCCTCAAATCAGGGGAGAGGGAACGAGCAGTACTTC.

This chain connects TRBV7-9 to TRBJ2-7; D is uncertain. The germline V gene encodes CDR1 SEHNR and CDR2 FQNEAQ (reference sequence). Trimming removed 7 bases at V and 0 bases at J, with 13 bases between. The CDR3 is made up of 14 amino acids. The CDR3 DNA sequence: TGTGCCAGCACCTCTTGGCCCGCCTCCTACGAGCAGTACTTC. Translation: CASTSWPASYEQYF.

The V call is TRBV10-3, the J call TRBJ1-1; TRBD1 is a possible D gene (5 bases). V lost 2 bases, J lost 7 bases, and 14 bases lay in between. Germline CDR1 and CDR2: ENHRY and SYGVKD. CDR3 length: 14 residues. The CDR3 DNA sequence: TGTGCCATCAGTGAGAGTGCACAGGTTGGTGAAGCTTTCTTT. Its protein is CAISESAQVGEAFF.

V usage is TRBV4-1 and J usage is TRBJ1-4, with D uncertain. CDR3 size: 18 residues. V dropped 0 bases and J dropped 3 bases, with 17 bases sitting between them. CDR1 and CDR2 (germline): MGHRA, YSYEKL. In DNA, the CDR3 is TGCGCCAGCAGCCAAGAGCAGCGGGGAAGTGTCTCTAATGAAAAACTGTTTTTT. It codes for CASSQEQRGSVSNEKLFF.

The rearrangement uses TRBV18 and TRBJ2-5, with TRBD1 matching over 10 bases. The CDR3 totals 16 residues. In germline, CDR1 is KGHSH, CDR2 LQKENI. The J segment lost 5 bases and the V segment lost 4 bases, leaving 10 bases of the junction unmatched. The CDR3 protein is CASSRPLTGGRETQYF. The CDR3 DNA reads TGTGCCAGCTCACGCCCCCTGACAGGGGGCCGGGAGACCCAGTACTTC.

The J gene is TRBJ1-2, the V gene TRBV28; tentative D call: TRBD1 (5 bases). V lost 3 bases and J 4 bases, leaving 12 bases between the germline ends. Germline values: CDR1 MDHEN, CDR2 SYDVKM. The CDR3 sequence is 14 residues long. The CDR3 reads CASSLEGPPYGYTF. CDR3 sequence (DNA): TGTGCCAGCAGTTTGGAGGGGCCCCCCTATGGCTACACCTTC.

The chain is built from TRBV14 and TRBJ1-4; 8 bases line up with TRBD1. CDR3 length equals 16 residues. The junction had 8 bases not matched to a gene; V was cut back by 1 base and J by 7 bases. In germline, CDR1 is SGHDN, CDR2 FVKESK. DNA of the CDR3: TGTGCCAGCAGCCAAGTTGGGACAGGTCTCGGTGAAAAACTGTTTTTT. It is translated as CASSQVGTGLGEKLFF.

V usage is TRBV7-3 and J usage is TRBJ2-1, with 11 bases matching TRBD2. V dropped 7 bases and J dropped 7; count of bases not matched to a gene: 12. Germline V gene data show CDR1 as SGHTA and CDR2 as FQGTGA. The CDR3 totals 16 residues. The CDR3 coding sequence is TGTGCCAGCACCACACCCGCGGCTAGCGGGGGGAATGAGCAGTTCTTC. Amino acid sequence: CASTTPAASGGNEQFF.

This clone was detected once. Here the CDR3 reads CASSLGLRPFNYEQYF. For the CDR3, the DNA is TGTGCCAGCAGCTTGGGACTCCGCCCTTTCAACTACGAGCAGTACTTC. This chain connects TRBV5-5 to TRBJ2-7; D call uncertain. The CDR3 is 16 amino acids. Germline assignment: CDR1 SGHKS and CDR2 YYEKEE (reference sequence). V shed 0 bases and J shed 3 bases, with 16 bases lying between them.

The CDR3 DNA reads as TGTGCCAGCATAGGGGTCGTTGGTTCACCCCTCCACTTT. Translating gives CASIGVVGSPLHF. The chain employs TRBV2 and TRBJ1-6, with D perhaps TRBD1 (5 bases). This CDR3 is built from 13 residues. Germline assignment: CDR1 SNHLY and CDR2 FYNNEI. Trimming cost V 7 bases and J 9 bases, with 13 bases left between them. Full variable domain (remainder filled in from reference TRBV2 and TRBJ1-6): EPEVTQTPSHQVTQMGQEVILRCVPISNHLYFYWYRQILGQKVEFLVSFYNNEISEKSEIFDDQFSVERPDGSNFTLKIRSTKLEDSAMYFCASIGVVGSPLHFGNGTRLTVT.

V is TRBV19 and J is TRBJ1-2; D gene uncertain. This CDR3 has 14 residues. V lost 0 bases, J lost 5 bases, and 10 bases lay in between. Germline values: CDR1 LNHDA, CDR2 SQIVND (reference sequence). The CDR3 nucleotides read TGTGCCAGTAGTATAGATACGGTGAGATATGGCTACACCTTC. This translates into CASSIDTVRYGYTF.

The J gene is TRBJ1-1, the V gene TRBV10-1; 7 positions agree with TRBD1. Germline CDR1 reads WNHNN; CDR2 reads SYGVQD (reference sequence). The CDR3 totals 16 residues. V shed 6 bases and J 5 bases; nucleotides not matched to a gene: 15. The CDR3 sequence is CASREDWDSQGTEAFF. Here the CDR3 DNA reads TGCGCCAGCAGAGAAGATTGGGACAGTCAAGGAACTGAAGCTTTCTTT.

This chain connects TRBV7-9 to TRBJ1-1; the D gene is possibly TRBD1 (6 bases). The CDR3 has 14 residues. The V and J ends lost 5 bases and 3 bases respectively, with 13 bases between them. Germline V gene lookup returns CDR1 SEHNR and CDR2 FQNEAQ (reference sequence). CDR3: CASSLQGRDTEAFF. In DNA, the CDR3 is TGTGCCAGCAGCCTCCAGGGGCGGGACACTGAAGCTTTCTTT.